This TCR beta chain came from a study of regulatory T cells in long-lasting Graves disease. Regarding the study as a whole: Accuracy may have suffered from the small sample size. Newly diagnosed disease favored TRBV20-1 and TRBJ2-1 over persistent disease.

Stated time point: persistent/refractory GD, antithyroid drugs over 5 years with positive TRAb. Extracted PBMC RNA gave rise to the TCR library. The authors built TCR beta libraries using iRepertoire HTBI primers and Arm-PCR of CDR3 regions. MiXCR, run by TCRdb on the multiplex PCR reads, gives a single entry per CDR3 protein. The table shows around 500,000 distinct CDR3 sequences, with around 20% occurring only once. The trim removed 7 bases at V and 6 bases at J, leaving 8 bases unmatched. Germline loops: CDR1 LNHDA, CDR2 SQIVND (reference sequence). The CDR3 is 13 amino acids. This clonotype was detected only a few times. Its antigen remains unknown.

V and J are TRBV19 and TRBJ1-1; 7 bases are a match to TRBD1. The receptor's source is a female donor with Graves disease. The sequencing used peripheral blood mononuclear cells (PBMCs), collected when the disease was refractory, from a patient treated with antithyroid drugs. The CDR3 region has the DNA TGTGCCAGTAAAGATCAGGGGGAGTCTGAAGCTTTCTTT. As protein: CASKDQGESEAFF.